The rows below give T cell receptor beta chains drawn from one sample of a study of early T cells in non-severe SARS-CoV-2 infection. TCRdb independently ran MiXCR on the 5' RACE reads; one entry per CDR3 protein. In the table there are just under 85,000 distinct CDR3 sequences, about 10% of which are singletons. This sample comprised whole blood, obtained at baseline. These receptors were obtained from an adult who was a healthcare worker with PCR-confirmed SARS-CoV-2 infection or an uninfected control (not recorded which). Both conserved end residues are part of each CDR3. The D gene is left open where the match is weak. Clone size is shown for a subset of rows, as once, few, many or a class of expanded clone.

TRBJ1-3	14	TRBV6-6	many	-	CASRSGQTGNTIYF	TGTGCCAGCAGATCGGGACAAACTGGAAACACCATATATTTT
TRBJ2-7	16	TRBV7-3	-	TRBD2	CASSLSPAGDGDEQYF	TGTGCCAGCAGCTTAAGCCCAGCGGGAGATGGAGACGAGCAGTACTTC
TRBJ2-3	15	TRBV7-8	many	TRBD1	CASSLTGGSTDTQYF	TGTGCCAGCAGCCTGACAGGGGGAAGCACAGATACGCAGTATTTT
TRBJ2-1	15	TRBV27	-	-	CASSLSSPRSNEQFF	TGTGCCAGCAGTTTATCTAGCCCTAGATCCAATGAGCAGTTCTTC
TRBJ1-2	15	TRBV10-3	-	TRBD1	CAISDGEGARYGYTF	TGTGCCATCAGTGACGGGGAGGGGGCTCGCTATGGCTACACCTTC
TRBJ2-1	14	TRBV5-1	-	TRBD2	CASSGGGLAAEQFF	TGCGCCAGCAGCGGAGGGGGACTAGCTGCTGAGCAGTTCTTC
TRBJ2-2	15	TRBV30	few	-	CAWSFGGSSTGELFF	TGTGCCTGGAGTTTCGGGGGCTCGAGCACCGGGGAGCTGTTTTTT
TRBJ2-3	14	TRBV12-3/TRBV12-4	many	TRBD1	CASRDRGQSDTQYF	TGTGCCAGCAGGGACAGGGGGCAATCAGATACGCAGTATTTT
TRBJ1-1	10	TRBV21-1	few	-	CASLGQEAFF	TGTGCCAGTTTGGGGCAAGAAGCTTTCTTT
TRBJ1-1	12	TRBV18	medium-sized	-	CASSSTLGEAFF	TGTGCCAGCTCTTCCACACTGGGGGAAGCTTTCTTT
TRBJ2-3	17	TRBV28	-	TRBD1	CASRETWDRDGTDTQYF	TGTGCCAGCAGGGAGACGTGGGACAGGGATGGCACAGATACGCAGTATTTT
TRBJ2-1	14	TRBV5-4	-	-	CASSSLGLANEQFF	TGTGCCAGCAGTTCGTTGGGACTTGCCAATGAGCAGTTCTTC
TRBJ2-3	12	TRBV20-1	few	-	CSASPRTDTQYF	TGCAGTGCTAGTCCACGCACAGATACGCAGTATTTT
TRBJ2-6	15	TRBV4-1	many	-	CASSQDPWQANVLTF	TGCGCCAGCAGCCAAGATCCCTGGCAGGCCAACGTCCTGACTTTC
TRBJ2-1	16	TRBV6-4	-	-	CASSDGGARNYNEQFF	TGTGCCAGCAGTGACGGTGGGGCCCGGAATTACAATGAGCAGTTCTTC
TRBJ2-1	14	TRBV2	many	TRBD1	CASSDPGQYNEQFF	TGTGCCAGCAGTGACCCGGGACAGTACAATGAGCAGTTCTTC
TRBJ1-4	15	TRBV6-5	-	TRBD1	CASSKDRVVVEKLFF	TGTGCCAGCAGTAAAGACAGGGTAGTGGTTGAAAAACTGTTTTTT
TRBJ2-6	18	TRBV27	few	TRBD2	CASSLYGRVSSGANVLTF	TGTGCCAGCAGTTTATACGGGAGGGTGAGCTCTGGGGCCAACGTCCTGACTTTC
TRBJ2-5	14	TRBV7-9	few	TRBD2	CASSLALGRETQYF	TGTGCCAGCAGCTTAGCGCTCGGGAGGGAGACCCAGTACTTC
TRBJ1-1	13	TRBV30	many	-	CAWKLQGNTEAFF	TGTGCCTGGAAACTCCAAGGGAACACTGAAGCTTTCTTT
TRBJ2-1	17	TRBV7-3	many	TRBD2	CASSLGTSGRAEYEQFF	TGTGCCAGCAGCTTGGGGACTAGCGGGAGGGCTGAATATGAGCAGTTCTTC
TRBJ2-1	14	TRBV20-1	-	-	CSATLPGKYNEQFF	TGCAGTGCTACCCTTCCCGGAAAATACAATGAGCAGTTCTTC
TRBJ2-3	14	TRBV20-1	many	TRBD2	CSARRTSGSDTQYF	TGCAGTGCTCGCCGGACTAGCGGGTCAGATACGCAGTATTTT
TRBJ2-7	12	TRBV14	-	-	CASSHDHGEQYF	TGTGCCAGCAGCCATGATCACGGGGAGCAGTACTTC
TRBJ1-5	16	TRBV23-1	-	-	CASSQSWVSRNQPQHF	TGCGCCAGCAGTCAATCCTGGGTCTCTCGCAATCAGCCCCAGCATTTT
TRBJ2-1	14	TRBV9	many	-	CASSVARTVGEQFF	TGTGCCAGCAGCGTAGCGAGGACGGTGGGTGAGCAGTTCTTC
TRBJ2-5	15	TRBV7-9	few	TRBD1	CASSRATGWQETQYF	TGTGCCAGCAGCAGAGCGACAGGGTGGCAAGAGACCCAGTACTTC
TRBJ2-3	20	TRBV7-2	many	TRBD2	CASKRKVAGGPLIDTDTQYF	TGTGCCAGCAAACGGAAAGTAGCGGGAGGCCCTCTGATCGACACAGATACGCAGTATTTT
TRBJ1-5	13	TRBV28	few	-	CASSLFQQQPQHF	TGTGCCAGCAGCTTGTTTCAGCAACAGCCCCAGCATTTT
TRBJ2-1	13	TRBV10-2	few	-	CASSTWGYNEQFF	TGCGCCAGCAGCACTTGGGGCTACAATGAGCAGTTCTTC